The present T cell receptor (beta chain) was sequenced within a study of control samples from healthy donors and cancer patients. Sequencing used immunoSEQ multiplex PCR; TCRdb keeps in-frame clones, though not all of them. The sample has 75,000 to 95,000 clones, over 85% seen once; the top ten hold approximately 1.5%. Germline trimming cut 5 bases from V and 1 base from J; bases unmatched to any gene: 1. The CDR3 is made up of 13 amino acids. The rearrangement uses TRBV12-3 or TRBV12-4 and TRBJ1-1; the match to TRBD1 covers 7 bases. The receptor was isolated from a woman aged 25 to 39 in good health. The sequencing sample was made of blood. Written as DNA, the CDR3 is TGTGCCAGCAGTGGGACAGCGAACACTGAAGCTTTCTTT. Its protein is CASSGTANTEAFF.